These T cell receptor beta chains were read from a single sample in a study of T cells after yellow fever vaccination. TCRdb re-called the 5' RACE reads through MiXCR, storing one row per CDR3 protein. The sample lists around 150,000 distinct CDR3 sequences; 6% to 7.5% were seen once. Source: CD4+ T cells sorted from PBMCs, taken 5 days after the first yellow fever vaccination. These receptors were collected from a man aged 18 to 29 who received the YFV17D yellow fever vaccine. The conserved cysteine and the conserved F or W are not part of the CDR3 here. Each size is once, few, many, or a class for an expanded clone.

v_call	clone_size	cdr3_aa
TRBV12-3/TRBV12-4	many	ASTLARGDTQY
TRBV6-5	many	ASRPTANTGELF
TRBV5-1	few	ASSLASLGAYEQY
TRBV20-1	few	SALPARGHRQETQY
TRBV6-1	many	ASSLRGTNEKLF
TRBV5-5	many	ASIQGYEQY
TRBV7-9	many	ASSSQGASAYEQY
TRBV7-8	many	ASSSDPQGQPQH
TRBV12-3/TRBV12-4	many	ASTGTGGSNYGYT
TRBV7-9	many	ASSLVDRADTQY